This T cell receptor beta chain was observed in a study of T cell responses to AZD1222 COVID-19 vaccine. Study findings and constraints: The repertoires were collected only after the peak T cell response. Clonal diversity was possibly underestimated, and white British individuals and females predominated among donors. With two AZD1222 doses given, Spike-specific TCR breadth and depth both rose.

Pooled in the analysis were second doses at about 4 or about 12 weeks. Data came from immunoSEQ multiplex PCR; TCRdb stores just in-frame clones and leaves some out. The sample carries some 110,000 clones, 92% recorded once. The CDR3 is 14 amino acids. Trimming cost V 6 bases and J 2 bases, with 12 bases left between them. Looked up from germline, CDR1 is SGHRS and CDR2 is YFSETQ. In regard to this clone: Its antigen is still unknown.

The source was peripheral blood, collected 28 days after the second AZD1222 dose. The rearrangement links TRBV5-1 to TRBJ2-1; D not resolved. The receptor's source is an adult who received the AZD1222 COVID-19 vaccine. CDR3 in amino acids: CASTVGRPYNEQFF. The DNA of the CDR3 is TGCGCCAGCACGGTTGGACGGCCCTACAATGAGCAGTTCTTC.